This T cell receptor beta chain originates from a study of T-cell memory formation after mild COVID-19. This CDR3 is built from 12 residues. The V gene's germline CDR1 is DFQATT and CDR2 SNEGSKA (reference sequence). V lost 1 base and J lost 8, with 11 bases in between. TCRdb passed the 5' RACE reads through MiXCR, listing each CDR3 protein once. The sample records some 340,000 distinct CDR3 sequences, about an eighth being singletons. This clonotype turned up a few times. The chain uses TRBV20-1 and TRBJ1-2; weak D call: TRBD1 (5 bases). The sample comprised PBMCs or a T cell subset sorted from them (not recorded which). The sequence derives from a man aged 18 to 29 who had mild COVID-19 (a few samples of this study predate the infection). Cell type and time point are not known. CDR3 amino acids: CSARVAGPGYTF. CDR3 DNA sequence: TGCAGTGCTAGAGTAGCAGGGCCCGGCTACACCTTC.